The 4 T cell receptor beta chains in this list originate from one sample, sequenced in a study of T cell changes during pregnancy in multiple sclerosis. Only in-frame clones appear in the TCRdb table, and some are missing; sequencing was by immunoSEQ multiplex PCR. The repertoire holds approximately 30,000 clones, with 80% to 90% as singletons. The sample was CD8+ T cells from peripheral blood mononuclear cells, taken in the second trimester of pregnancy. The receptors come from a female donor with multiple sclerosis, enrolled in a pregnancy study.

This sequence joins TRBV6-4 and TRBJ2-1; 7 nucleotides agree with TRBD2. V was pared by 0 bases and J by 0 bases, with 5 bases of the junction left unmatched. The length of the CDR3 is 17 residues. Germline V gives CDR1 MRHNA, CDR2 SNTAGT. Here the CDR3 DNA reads TGTGCCAGCAGTGACTCTCCTAGCGGCCACTCCTACAATGAGCAGTTCTTC. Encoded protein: CASSDSPSGHSYNEQFF.

The CDR3 DNA is TGTGCCAGCGGAGCTCTCAGGGGATCCGCAGATACGCAGTATTTT. This gives the protein CASGALRGSADTQYF. The chain is built from TRBV6-1 and TRBJ2-3; tentative D call: TRBD1 (6 bases). This CDR3 spans 15 amino acids. V was trimmed by 8 bases and J by 4 bases, leaving 19 bases between them. CDR1 MNHNS and CDR2 SASEGT come from the germline V gene.

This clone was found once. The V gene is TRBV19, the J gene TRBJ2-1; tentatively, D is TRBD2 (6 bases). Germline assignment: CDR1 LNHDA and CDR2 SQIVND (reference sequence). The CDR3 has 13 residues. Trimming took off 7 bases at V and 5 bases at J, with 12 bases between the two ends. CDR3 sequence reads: CASTGTGNNEQFF. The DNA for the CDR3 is TGTGCCAGTACCGGGACTGGGAACAATGAGCAGTTCTTC.

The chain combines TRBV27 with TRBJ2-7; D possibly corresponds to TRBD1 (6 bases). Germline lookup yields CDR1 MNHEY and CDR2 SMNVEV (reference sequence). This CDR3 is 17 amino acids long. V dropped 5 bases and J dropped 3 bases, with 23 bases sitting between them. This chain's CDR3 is CASSPDRRYWRIYEQYF. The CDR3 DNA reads TGTGCCAGCAGTCCCGACAGGAGGTACTGGCGAATCTACGAGCAGTACTTC.